This passage covers 9 T cell receptor beta chains from one sample sequenced in a study of cytomegalovirus exposure and HLA in healthy donors. The method was immunoSEQ multiplex PCR; TCRdb's version includes in-frame clones alone and lacks a portion of them. The repertoire holds 95,000 to 150,000 clones, with over 85% as singletons. The sequenced material came from PBMCs. These receptors were collected from a woman aged 18-29 years in good health and CMV-seronegative.

V usage is TRBV28 and J usage is TRBJ2-7, with D uncertain. V was pared by 1 base and J by 2 bases, with 9 bases between. The CDR3 loop spans 14 amino acids. From germline, CDR1 is MDHEN and CDR2 SYDVKM. CDR3 protein: CASSLFRVTYEQYF. The CDR3 DNA is TGTGCCAGCAGTTTATTTCGGGTCACCTACGAGCAGTACTTC.

The chain employs TRBV29-1 and TRBJ2-7; tentatively, D is TRBD1 (5 bases). The CDR3 is 12 residues long. Trimming pared 7 bases from V and 4 bases from J, leaving 14 bases between. Germline CDR1 is SQVTM and CDR2 is ANQGSEA. CDR3 residues: CSATASTYEQYF. The CDR3 DNA is TGCAGCGCGACAGCTTCGACGTACGAGCAGTACTTC.

V usage is TRBV6-5 and J usage is TRBJ1-3; 8 bases match TRBD1. The CDR3 has 14 residues. The V gene's germline CDR1 is MNHEY and CDR2 SVGAGI. V was pared by 6 bases and J by 4 bases, with 5 bases of the junction left unmatched. The CDR3, as DNA: TGTGCCAGCAGGCGAGGACAGGGAGGAAACACCATATATTTT. Its translation is CASRRGQGGNTIYF.

This chain connects TRBV7-2 to TRBJ2-7, with 8 bases matching TRBD1. The length of the CDR3 is 14 residues. With 1 base clipped from V and 4 bases from J, the junction kept 3 bases outside the gene matches. Germline V CDR1 and CDR2: SGHTA, FQGNSA. In DNA, the CDR3 is TGTGCCAGCAGCTTAGGGGGACAGGTTTACGAGCAGTACTTC. Translating it yields CASSLGGQVYEQYF.

The genes are TRBV30 and TRBJ2-6; no clear D gene. Trimming pared 3 bases from V and 2 bases from J, leaving 5 bases between. The CDR3 contains 13 residues. The V gene's germline CDR1 is GTSNPN and CDR2 SVGIG (reference sequence). The CDR3 protein is CAWSRAGANVLTF. The CDR3 region has the DNA TGTGCCTGGAGCCGGGCTGGGGCCAACGTCCTGACTTTC.

This clone was observed once. V gene TRBV7-2 combines with J gene TRBJ2-5; D not resolved. This CDR3 is 14 amino acids long. The V and J ends lost 3 bases and 0 bases respectively, with 8 bases between them. Germline CDR1 is SGHTA and CDR2 is FQGNSA. In DNA form, the CDR3 reads TGTGCCAGCAGCTTCGACTTGAACCAAGAGACCCAGTACTTC. Translating it yields CASSFDLNQETQYF.

This chain connects TRBV7-8 to TRBJ2-3, with 7 bases fitting TRBD2. V shed 4 bases and J 6 bases; nucleotides not matched to a gene: 19. The CDR3 extends over 18 amino acids. Looked up from germline, CDR1 is SGHVS and CDR2 is FQNEAQ. CDR3 protein: CASSYREVLASGGDTQYF. The CDR3 nucleotides read TGTGCCAGCAGCTATAGGGAGGTCTTGGCTAGCGGTGGGGATACGCAGTATTTT.

The chain has TRBV27 and TRBJ2-5, with 12 bases aligning to TRBD1. CDR1 is MNHEY and CDR2 is SMNVEV in the germline V gene (reference sequence). Unmatched junction bases numbered 6, after V lost 6 bases and J lost 13 bases. The CDR3 loop spans 12 amino acids. DNA of the CDR3: TGTGCCAGCAGCTGGGACAGGGGGCTGTGGTACTTC. Its translation is CASSWDRGLWYF.

In nucleotides, the CDR3 is TGTGCCAGTAGCCCATGGGGTCTAGCGGGGGCTAGCACAGATACGCAGTATTTT. As protein: CASSPWGLAGASTDTQYF. The chain joins TRBV19 to TRBJ2-3; the match to TRBD2 covers 10 bases. This CDR3 spans 18 amino acids. Germline CDR1 reads LNHDA; CDR2 reads SQIVND (reference sequence). With 6 bases clipped from V and 0 bases from J, the junction kept 12 bases outside the gene matches.